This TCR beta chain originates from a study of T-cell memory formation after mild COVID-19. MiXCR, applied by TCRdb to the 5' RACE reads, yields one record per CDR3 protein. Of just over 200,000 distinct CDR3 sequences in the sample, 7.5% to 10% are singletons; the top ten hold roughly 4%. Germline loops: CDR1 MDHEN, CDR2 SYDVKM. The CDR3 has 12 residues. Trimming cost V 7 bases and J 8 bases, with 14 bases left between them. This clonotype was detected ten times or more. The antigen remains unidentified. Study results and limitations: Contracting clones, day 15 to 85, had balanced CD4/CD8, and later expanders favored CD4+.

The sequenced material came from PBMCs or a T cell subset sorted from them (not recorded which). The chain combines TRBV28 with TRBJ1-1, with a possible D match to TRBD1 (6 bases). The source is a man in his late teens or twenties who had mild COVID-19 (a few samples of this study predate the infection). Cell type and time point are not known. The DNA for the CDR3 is TGTGCCAGCATCTCACCGGGGGGCGAAGCTTTCTTT. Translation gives CASISPGGEAFF.